This TCR beta chain was recovered during a study of shared clonotypes between healthy human individuals. Overall study findings and caveats: Estimated richness values were generally larger in naive subsets than in memory subsets.

The CDR3 has 16 amino acids. V dropped 10 bases and J dropped 5; count of bases not matched to a gene: 15. Germline values: CDR1 LNHDA, CDR2 SQIVND (reference sequence). As regards this clone: The antigen is not known.

Here immunoSEQ multiplex PCR was the method, and the copy in TCRdb shows in-frame clones only, minus some. The sample holds under 2,500,000 clones, approximately 94% seen once. Sequenced sample: naive CD4+ T cells sorted from blood. Subset of the sample: CD45RA+ positively selected. This chain joins TRBV19 and TRBJ1-5, with 9 positions matching TRBD1. This TCR was sampled from a man aged 18 to 29 in good health. The CDR3 DNA follows: TGTGCCACAAAGGAATCTCCGACAGGGGGATATCAGCCCCAGCATTTT. It yields the protein CATKESPTGGYQPQHF. Full variable domain (remainder filled in from reference TRBV19 and TRBJ1-5): DGGITQSPKYLFRKEGQNVTLSCEQNLNHDAMYWYRQDPGQGLRLIYYSQIVNDFQKGDIAEGYSVSREKKESFPLTVTSAQKNPTAFYLCATKESPTGGYQPQHFGDGTRLSIL.